What follows are 26 T cell receptor beta chains derived from one specimen sequenced in a study of cytomegalovirus exposure and HLA in healthy donors. Use of 60 Vbeta and 13 Jbeta primers characterized the PCR. The data were produced by immunoSEQ multiplex PCR, yet TCRdb's version contains in-frame clones alone and is incomplete. The sample shows about 120,000 clones, over 75% of them seen only once. The specimen sequenced was PBMCs. Source of these receptors: a woman aged 18 to 35 in good health and CMV-seronegative.

As regards this clone: Other DNA sequences within the sample encode an identical CDR3. This rearrangement joins TRBV2 to TRBJ2-7, with a weak D call TRBD2 (6 bases). The CDR3 is 12 amino acids. V lost 8 bases and J 2 bases, leaving 10 bases between the germline ends. CDR1 and CDR2 (germline): SNHLY, FYNNEI. The CDR3 spells CASRREAYEQYF. In nucleotides, the CDR3 is TGTGCCAGCCGGAGGGAGGCCTACGAGCAGTACTTC.

Written as DNA, the CDR3 is TGTGCCAGCAGCCGAGTTAGTAACACTGAAGCTTTCTTT. Translation gives CASSRVSNTEAFF. The chain combines TRBV5-5 with TRBJ1-1; no definite D call. The CDR3 has 13 amino acids. V was cut by 4 bases and J by 2 bases, with 9 bases left in between. Germline assignment: CDR1 SGHKS and CDR2 YYEKEE (reference sequence).

The V gene is TRBV19, the J gene TRBJ2-7; 13 bases are shared with TRBD2. V lost 10 bases, J lost 0 bases, and 6 bases stayed unmatched. This CDR3 contains 15 residues. Germline V lookup: CDR1 LNHDA, CDR2 SQIVND (reference sequence). Written as DNA, the CDR3 is TGTGCCACTGGACTAGCGGGAGCGGGCTCCTACGAGCAGTACTTC. It encodes CATGLAGAGSYEQYF.

Comments on this clone: An end of the junction does not agree with germline; a read error may underlie this. The chain is built from TRBV28 and TRBJ1-4; D is perhaps TRBD1 (5 bases). The CDR3 has 12 amino acids. Looked up from germline, CDR1 is MDHEN and CDR2 is SYDVKM. The CDR3 nucleotides are TGTGCCAGCAGTACCCCCCCGGGACTAGGGACGTTT. Protein: CASSTPPGLGTF.

The V call is TRBV5-4, the J call TRBJ1-4, with D possibly matching TRBD1 (5 bases). Trimming took 4 bases from V and 0 from J, leaving 13 bases between them. CDR1 and CDR2 (germline): SGHNT, YYREEE (reference sequence). The CDR3 totals 16 residues. In DNA form, the CDR3 reads TGTGCCAGCAGCCGCTCAGGAGGGGCAACTAATGAAAAACTGTTTTTT. Translation: CASSRSGGATNEKLFF.

The chain employs TRBV9 and TRBJ2-1, with TRBD2 identical over 9 bases. CDR1 is SGDLS, CDR2 YYNGEE, per germline. This CDR3 spans 14 amino acids. The V segment lost 2 bases and the J segment 4 bases; nucleotides outside the gene matches: 1. The CDR3 DNA follows: TGTGCCAGCAGCGTTAGCGGGAGATACAATGAGCAGTTCTTC. Translated: CASSVSGRYNEQFF.

This chain links TRBV7-8 with TRBJ1-1; D is uncertain. CDR1 and CDR2 (germline): SGHVS, FQNEAQ. The CDR3 has 14 residues. V was pared by 5 bases and J by 0 bases, with 10 bases between. This CDR3 is CASSPRSLNTEAFF. CDR3 DNA sequence: TGTGCCAGCAGCCCTAGGTCCTTGAACACTGAAGCTTTCTTT.

The gene calls are TRBV29-1 and TRBJ2-1; D is possibly TRBD2 (5 bases). There are 16 residues in the CDR3. Germline values: CDR1 SQVTM, CDR2 ANQGSEA. Deletions cut 0 bases from V and 3 bases from J, with 15 bases between. CDR3 sequence: CSVEEGNRGHYNEQFF. CDR3 in DNA: TGCAGCGTTGAAGAGGGCAATCGAGGGCACTACAATGAGCAGTTCTTC.

This clone was seen only once. J is TRBJ2-7 and V is TRBV13; 8 bases match TRBD1. CDR3 size: 14 residues. Trimming removed 5 bases from V and 3 bases from J; junction bases left unmatched: 6. Germline assignment: CDR1 PRHDT and CDR2 FYEKMQ (reference sequence). The CDR3 region is CASSRTGTYYEQYF. DNA for the CDR3: TGTGCCAGCAGCCGGACAGGGACTTACTACGAGCAGTACTTC.

This clone appeared once. The chain employs TRBV5-1 and TRBJ1-2; D not certain. V was cut by 4 bases and J by 5 bases, with 21 bases left in between. Germline CDR1 SGHRS, CDR2 YFSETQ. CDR3 length: 16 amino acids. This CDR3 reads CASSPNGGLQGYGYTF. The CDR3 DNA reads TGCGCCAGCAGCCCAAACGGAGGTCTCCAAGGTTATGGCTACACCTTC.

As concerns this clone: The junction shows a germline mismatch at one end, possibly a read error. Other DNA sequences in this specimen translate into the identical CDR3. V and J are TRBV18 and TRBJ1-5; 10 bases match TRBD1. The CDR3 runs to 19 residues. Germline CDR1 and CDR2: KGHSH and LQKENI. This CDR3 reads CASSILPGQGREGNQPQHF. The CDR3, as DNA: TGTGCCAGCTCAATCCTTCCGGGACAGGGGAGGGAGGGCAACCAGCCCCAGCATTTT. The variable domain in full, completed from reference TRBV18 and TRBJ1-5, reads NAGVMQNPRHLVRRRGQEARLRCSPMKGHSHVYWYRQLPEEGLKFMVYLQKENIIDESGMPKERFSAEFPKEGPSILRIQQVVRGDSAAYFCASSILPGQGREGNQPQHFGDGTRLSIL.

The chain carries TRBV4-3 and TRBJ1-4, with D perhaps matching TRBD1 (5 bases). Per germline, CDR1 LGHNA and CDR2 YSLEER. The CDR3 runs to 15 residues. V dropped 4 bases and J dropped 0 bases, with 9 bases sitting between them. The CDR3 sequence is CASSLGGATNEKLFF. Here the CDR3 DNA reads TGCGCCAGCAGCCTCGGGGGTGCAACTAATGAAAAACTGTTTTTT.

The gene calls are TRBV27 and TRBJ2-6, with D tentatively TRBD1 (6 bases). Germline-derived CDR1 and CDR2 are MNHEY and SMNVEV (reference sequence). V lost 6 bases and J lost 7, with 10 bases in between. The CDR3 runs 13 residues. CDR3 protein: CASRTGKANVLTF. Here the CDR3 DNA reads TGTGCCAGCAGAACAGGGAAAGCCAACGTCCTGACTTTC.

V is TRBV6-5 and J is TRBJ1-2; the D is unclear. CDR3 length equals 12 residues. Germline assignment: CDR1 MNHEY and CDR2 SVGAGI. Trimming stripped 0 bases from V and 8 bases from J, with 7 bases between. The CDR3 DNA reads as TGTGCCAGCAGTTACTCTGGCAACGGCTACACCTTC. Translated: CASSYSGNGYTF.

The V gene is TRBV2, the J gene TRBJ2-7; 7 bases fit TRBD2. The CDR3 consists of 21 residues. CDR1 is SNHLY and CDR2 is FYNNEI in the germline V gene. The V gene end was trimmed by 3 bases and the J gene end by 3 bases; junction bases not matched to a gene: 26. The CDR3 sequence is CASSDNLRGLAENRKNYEQYF. CDR3 in DNA: TGTGCCAGCAGTGACAACCTGAGGGGCCTAGCGGAAAACCGGAAGAACTACGAGCAGTACTTC. Filled out from reference TRBV2 and TRBJ2-7, the complete variable domain reads EPEVTQTPSHQVTQMGQEVILRCVPISNHLYFYWYRQILGQKVEFLVSFYNNEISEKSEIFDDQFSVERPDGSNFTLKIRSTKLEDSAMYFCASSDNLRGLAENRKNYEQYFGPGTRLTVT.

J is TRBJ2-7 and V is TRBV4-1; D is perhaps TRBD1 (6 bases). Trimming removed 0 bases from V and 3 bases from J, with 15 bases in between. CDR1 and CDR2 from the germline V gene are MGHRA and YSYEKL. The CDR3 totals 16 residues. The CDR3 spells CASSQDPGANLYEQYF. Here the CDR3 DNA reads TGCGCCAGCAGCCAAGATCCAGGGGCTAACCTCTACGAGCAGTACTTC.

The gene calls are TRBV19 and TRBJ2-7; 9 positions agree with TRBD1. Germline CDR1 reads LNHDA; CDR2 reads SQIVND (reference sequence). The V and J ends lost 7 bases and 4 bases, in that order; junction bases with no gene match: 14. The CDR3 is made up of 16 amino acids. Here the CDR3 reads CASTYRTGTGTYEQYF. For the CDR3, the DNA is TGTGCCAGTACCTACAGGACCGGGACAGGGACTTACGAGCAGTACTTC.

The chain joins TRBV13 to TRBJ2-7, with unresolved D. Germline V gene data show CDR1 as PRHDT and CDR2 as FYEKMQ (reference sequence). V lost 1 base to trimming and J lost 0 bases, with 7 bases between them. The CDR3 loop spans 14 amino acids. CDR3 sequence (DNA): TGTGCCAGCAGCTTAGCGGGTCACTCCTACGAGCAGTACTTC. It encodes CASSLAGHSYEQYF. The full variable domain, completed using reference TRBV13 and TRBJ2-7, is AAGVIQSPRHLIKEKRETATLKCYPIPRHDTVYWYQQGPGQDPQFLISFYEKMQSDKGSIPDRFSAQQFSDYHSELNMSSLELGDSALYFCASSLAGHSYEQYFGPGTRLTVT.

This clone was detected a few times. The gene calls are TRBV27 and TRBJ2-3; D gene uncertain. The CDR3 consists of 15 residues. Trimming took off 0 bases at V and 0 bases at J, with 7 bases between the two ends. Germline-derived CDR1 and CDR2 are MNHEY and SMNVEV (reference sequence). In nucleotides, the CDR3 is TGTGCCAGCAGTTTATCGAGAGTCAGCACAGATACGCAGTATTTT. This encodes CASSLSRVSTDTQYF.

Turning to this clone: This CDR3 is also generated by other DNA sequences in the sample. The gene calls are TRBV19 and TRBJ2-7; a weak D match, TRBD2 (6 bases). The CDR3 has 11 amino acids. V lost 3 bases to trimming and J lost 7 bases, with 7 bases between them. Per germline, CDR1 LNHDA and CDR2 SQIVND (reference sequence). CDR3 nucleotide sequence: TGTGCCAGTAGTATCGGGGGAGAGCAGTACTTC. Protein sequence: CASSIGGEQYF.

The genes are TRBV14 and TRBJ2-1, with a tentative D call TRBD2 (5 bases). This CDR3 comprises 12 residues. With 3 bases removed from V and 7 bases from J, the gap between germline ends came to 7 bases. Looked up from germline, CDR1 is SGHDN and CDR2 is FVKESK. The CDR3 spells CASSHGVNEQFF. DNA of the CDR3: TGTGCCAGCAGCCACGGGGTAAATGAGCAGTTCTTC.

The rearrangement links TRBV6-1 to TRBJ1-2, with 7 bases aligning to TRBD1. The length of the CDR3 is 14 residues. Germline CDR1 reads MNHNS; CDR2 reads SASEGT. Trimming at V came to 3 bases and at J to 8 bases, leaving 9 bases not matched to a gene. The CDR3 region is CASSEMWGQRGYTF. The CDR3 DNA sequence: TGTGCCAGCAGTGAGATGTGGGGACAGCGGGGCTACACCTTC.

This clone was seen a single time. The gene calls are TRBV2 and TRBJ1-5; D gene uncertain. CDR3 length: 12 residues. Trimming stripped 7 bases from V and 5 bases from J, with 9 bases between. Germline assignment: CDR1 SNHLY and CDR2 FYNNEI. This CDR3 reads CASNEFDQPQHF. CDR3 in DNA: TGTGCCAGCAATGAGTTCGATCAGCCCCAGCATTTT.

V is TRBV11-3 and J is TRBJ2-5, with 13 bases that match TRBD2. With 5 bases clipped from V and 3 bases from J, the junction kept 6 bases outside the gene matches. The CDR3 runs to 16 residues. Germline V lookup: CDR1 SGHNT, CDR2 YENEEA. Written as DNA, the CDR3 is TGTGCCAGCAGCCCCGGGACTAGCGGGACGGAAGAGACCCAGTACTTC. This gives the protein CASSPGTSGTEETQYF. The entire variable domain, with the rest obtained from reference TRBV11-3 and TRBJ2-5, is as follows: EAGVVQSPRYKIIEKKQPVAFWCNPISGHNTLYWYLQNLGQGPELLIRYENEEAVDDSQLPKDRFSAERLKGVDSTLKIQPAELGDSAVYLCASSPGTSGTEETQYFGPGTRLLVL.

The chain couples TRBV5-4 to TRBJ2-1; D gene uncertain. Germline assignment: CDR1 SGHNT and CDR2 YYREEE (reference sequence). Trimming removed 0 bases at V and 4 bases at J, with 5 bases between. CDR3 length equals 13 residues. The chain's CDR3 is CASSLGAYNEQFF. The CDR3 DNA follows: TGTGCCAGCAGCTTGGGCGCTTACAATGAGCAGTTCTTC.

J is TRBJ2-1 and V is TRBV25-1; the match to TRBD2 covers 9 bases. Trimming at V came to 5 bases and at J to 0 bases, leaving 5 bases not matched to a gene. Germline lookup yields CDR1 MGHDK and CDR2 SYGVNS. The CDR3 covers 16 residues. The CDR3 is CASSPTSGSSYNEQFF. The CDR3 nucleotides are TGTGCCAGCAGTCCGACTAGCGGCAGCTCCTACAATGAGCAGTTCTTC. The whole variable domain, filled in from reference TRBV25-1 and TRBJ2-1, reads EADIYQTPRYLVIGTGKKITLECSQTMGHDKMYWYQQDPGMELHLIHYSYGVNSTEKGDLSSESTVSRIRTEHFPLTLESARPSHTSQYLCASSPTSGSSYNEQFFGPGTRLTVL.